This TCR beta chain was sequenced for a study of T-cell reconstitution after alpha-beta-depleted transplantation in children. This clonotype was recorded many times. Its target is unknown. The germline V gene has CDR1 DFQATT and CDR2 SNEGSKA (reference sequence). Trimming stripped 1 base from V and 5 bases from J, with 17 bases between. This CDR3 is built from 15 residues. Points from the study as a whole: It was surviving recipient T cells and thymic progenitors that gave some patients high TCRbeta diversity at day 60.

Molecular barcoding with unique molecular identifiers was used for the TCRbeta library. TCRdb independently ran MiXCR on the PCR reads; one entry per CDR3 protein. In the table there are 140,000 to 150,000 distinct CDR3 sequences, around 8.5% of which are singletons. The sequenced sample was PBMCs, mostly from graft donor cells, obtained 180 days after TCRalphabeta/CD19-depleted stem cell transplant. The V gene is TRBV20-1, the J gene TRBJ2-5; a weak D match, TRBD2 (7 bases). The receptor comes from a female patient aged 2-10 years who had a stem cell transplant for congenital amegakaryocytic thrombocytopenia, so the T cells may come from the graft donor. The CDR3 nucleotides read TGCAGTGCTAGAGCGGCTAGCGGAGGGGGGGAGACCCAGTACTTC. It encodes CSARAASGGGETQYF.